These T cell receptor beta chains were read from a single sample in a study of CD8 T cells in ankylosing spondylitis. Using its own MiXCR run on the 5' RACE reads, TCRdb lists one record per CDR3 protein. This sample has roughly 97,000 distinct CDR3 sequences, with 8% to 10% found just once. Sequencing was carried out using blood, either unsorted or a sorted T cell fraction (not recorded which). These receptors all come from a male donor with ankylosing spondylitis or in good health (not recorded which). Both conserved end residues are part of each CDR3. D genes are given only for firm matches. For some rows the clone size is stated as once, few or many, or as a class when expanded; others skip it.

v_gene: TRBV20-1; abundance: few; len: 13; d_gene: .; j_gene: TRBJ1-3; CDR3aa: CSARVGGGNTIYF; CDR3nt: TGCAGTGCTAGAGTCGGGGGAGGAAACACCATATATTTT
v_gene: TRBV18; abundance: many; len: 13; d_gene: .; j_gene: TRBJ1-5; CDR3aa: CASSPTSNQPQHF; CDR3nt: TGTGCCAGCTCCCCGACTAGCAATCAGCCCCAGCATTTT
v_gene: TRBV29-1; abundance: .; len: 12; d_gene: .; j_gene: TRBJ1-1; CDR3aa: CSSGAGITEAFF; CDR3nt: TGCAGCTCGGGGGCTGGGATAACTGAAGCTTTCTTT
v_gene: TRBV20-1; abundance: .; len: 12; d_gene: .; j_gene: TRBJ1-6; CDR3aa: CSASGYNSPLHF; CDR3nt: TGCAGTGCTTCAGGGTATAATTCACCCCTCCACTTT
v_gene: TRBV4-3; abundance: few; len: 17; d_gene: TRBD2; j_gene: TRBJ2-1; CDR3aa: CASSQERLRERYNEQFF; CDR3nt: TGCGCCAGCAGCCAAGAGAGGTTGCGGGAGAGATACAATGAGCAGTTCTTC
v_gene: TRBV20-1; abundance: many; len: 14; d_gene: TRBD1; j_gene: TRBJ2-7; CDR3aa: CSAIRGRLQNEQYF; CDR3nt: TGCAGTGCTATTAGGGGGCGCCTTCAGAACGAGCAGTACTTC
v_gene: TRBV7-2; abundance: many; len: 16; d_gene: .; j_gene: TRBJ2-5; CDR3aa: CASSLESSLGRGTQYF; CDR3nt: TGTGCCAGCAGCTTAGAGTCTTCTTTGGGGCGCGGGACCCAGTACTTC
v_gene: TRBV12-3/TRBV12-4; abundance: many; len: 15; d_gene: TRBD1; j_gene: TRBJ1-4; CDR3aa: CASSPGQGRGEKLFF; CDR3nt: TGTGCCAGCAGTCCAGGACAGGGGCGGGGCGAAAAACTGTTTTTT
v_gene: TRBV27; abundance: many; len: 16; d_gene: TRBD2; j_gene: TRBJ2-2; CDR3aa: CASSLWGGGNTGELFF; CDR3nt: TGTGCCAGCAGTTTATGGGGCGGGGGTAACACCGGGGAGCTGTTTTTT
v_gene: TRBV5-1; abundance: many; len: 17; d_gene: .; j_gene: TRBJ2-7; CDR3aa: CASSLGDLVGPPYEQYF; CDR3nt: TGCGCCAGCAGCTTGGGAGATTTGGTCGGGCCACCCTACGAGCAGTACTTC
v_gene: TRBV29-1; abundance: many; len: 13; d_gene: .; j_gene: TRBJ1-2; CDR3aa: CSVDRGIGYGYTF; CDR3nt: TGCAGCGTTGACCGGGGTATTGGCTATGGCTACACCTTC
v_gene: TRBV27; abundance: .; len: 14; d_gene: TRBD1; j_gene: TRBJ2-4; CDR3aa: CASSLDRGRYIQYF; CDR3nt: TGTGCCAGCAGCTTGGACAGGGGGCGATACATTCAGTACTTC
v_gene: TRBV20-1; abundance: many; len: 15; d_gene: .; j_gene: TRBJ1-3; CDR3aa: CSATAGAFSGNTIYF; CDR3nt: TGCAGTGCTACGGCAGGGGCTTTCTCTGGAAACACCATATATTTT
v_gene: TRBV20-1; abundance: many; len: 12; d_gene: .; j_gene: TRBJ2-5; CDR3aa: CSASLGTATQYF; CDR3nt: TGCAGTGCTAGCCTAGGGACGGCGACCCAGTACTTC
v_gene: TRBV12-5; abundance: many; len: 12; d_gene: .; j_gene: TRBJ2-7; CDR3aa: CASGFGGFEQYF; CDR3nt: TGTGCTAGTGGTTTTGGAGGGTTCGAGCAGTACTTC
v_gene: TRBV27; abundance: few; len: 14; d_gene: .; j_gene: TRBJ2-4; CDR3aa: CASSPRGPRGIQYF; CDR3nt: TGTGCCAGCAGTCCCAGGGGCCCCAGGGGAATTCAGTACTTC
v_gene: TRBV12-3/TRBV12-4; abundance: many; len: 11; d_gene: .; j_gene: TRBJ2-3; CDR3aa: CASSLADTQYF; CDR3nt: TGTGCCAGCAGCTTAGCAGATACGCAGTATTTT
v_gene: TRBV6-2/TRBV6-3; abundance: many; len: 14; d_gene: TRBD1; j_gene: TRBJ1-5; CDR3aa: CASTRDRFDQPQHF; CDR3nt: TGTGCCAGCACGAGGGACAGGTTCGATCAGCCCCAGCATTTT
v_gene: TRBV19; abundance: many; len: 13; d_gene: .; j_gene: TRBJ1-2; CDR3aa: CASSRDLNYGYTF; CDR3nt: TGTGCCAGTAGCAGGGACCTAAACTATGGCTACACCTTC
v_gene: TRBV18; abundance: many; len: 15; d_gene: TRBD2; j_gene: TRBJ2-1; CDR3aa: CASSPPLAGNNEQFF; CDR3nt: TGTGCCAGCTCACCACCACTAGCGGGAAACAATGAGCAGTTCTTC
v_gene: TRBV9; abundance: .; len: 14; d_gene: .; j_gene: TRBJ2-5; CDR3aa: CASSVGGGEETQYF; CDR3nt: TGTGCCAGCAGCGTAGGCGGCGGAGAAGAGACCCAGTACTTC